The next 4 T cell receptor beta chains were all read from a single sample in a study of T cell repertoires in cytomegalovirus infection. TCRdb re-derived calls from the reads in MiXCR, one entry per CDR3 protein. The profile shows some 700,000 distinct CDR3 sequences, less than 40% of them singletons. Sequences were obtained from PBMCs. These receptors came from a human donor in good health (CMV status not recorded). Some clones in this sample may be carry-over from other donors' samples.

This chain joins TRBV7-3 and TRBJ2-2; the match to TRBD2 covers 9 bases. CDR1 is SGHTA, CDR2 FQGTGA, per germline. The J segment lost 6 bases and the V segment lost 2 bases, leaving 4 bases of the junction unmatched. This CDR3 contains 15 residues. Here the CDR3 DNA reads TGTGCCAGCAGCTTAGGCGGGGGGGCCCCCGGGGAGCTGTTTTTT. It codes for CASSLGGGAPGELFF.

V is TRBV7-9 and J is TRBJ2-3, with D unclear. The germline V gene encodes CDR1 SEHNR and CDR2 FQNEAQ (reference sequence). V was pared by 1 base and J by 10 bases, with 9 bases between. The CDR3 is 12 amino acids. The CDR3 is CASSLEGGAQYF. Written as DNA, the CDR3 is TGTGCCAGCAGCTTAGAGGGCGGTGCGCAGTATTTT.

The chain links TRBV4-1 to TRBJ2-5, with D possibly being TRBD1 (6 bases). The CDR3 runs to 14 residues. Germline V gene sequence: CDR1 MGHRA, CDR2 YSYEKL. The V end was cut by 3 bases, the J end by 1 base, with 9 bases between. The CDR3 bases are TGCGCCAGCAGCCACCTACAGGGCCAAGAGACCCAGTACTTC. Protein product: CASSHLQGQETQYF.

This clonotype appeared many times. The chain carries TRBV7-9 and TRBJ2-7; 9 positions agree with TRBD2. CDR3 size: 16 residues. V gave up 4 bases and J gave up 3 bases; unmatched junction bases: 10. The germline V gene encodes CDR1 SEHNR and CDR2 FQNEAQ (reference sequence). The chain's CDR3 is CASSSFSGRDNYEQYF. The CDR3 coding sequence is TGTGCCAGCAGCTCCTTTAGCGGGAGAGACAACTACGAGCAGTACTTC.